The 30 T cell receptor beta chains reported below all come from one sample, sequenced in a study of blood T cell repertoires in COVID-19. The table came from immunoSEQ multiplex PCR; TCRdb's copy has only in-frame clones and leaves some out. The sample has approximately 270,000 clones, 85% to 90% seen once. The sequenced sample was PBMCs or T cells enriched from blood (not recorded which). The receptors were gathered from a woman aged 55-70 years who had recovered from COVID-19.

The rearrangement links TRBV27 to TRBJ2-4, with 9 bases that match TRBD2. Trimming removed 5 bases from V and 8 bases from J; junction bases left unmatched: 13. Per the germline V gene, CDR1 is MNHEY and CDR2 is SMNVEV (reference sequence). This CDR3 contains 16 residues. The CDR3 is CASSSGIAGVRDIQYF. The CDR3 DNA reads as TGTGCCAGCAGTAGCGGGATAGCGGGAGTGCGGGACATTCAGTACTTC.

The chain combines TRBV5-1 with TRBJ1-1; D gene ambiguous. With 5 bases removed from V and 0 bases from J, the gap between germline ends came to 8 bases. This CDR3 region has 13 residues. Germline-derived CDR1 and CDR2 are SGHRS and YFSETQ. The CDR3 sequence: CASRSGMNTEAFF. CDR3 bases: TGCGCCAGCAGGTCGGGGATGAACACTGAAGCTTTCTTT.

V is TRBV10-3 and J is TRBJ2-1; no reliable D call. Trimming removed 4 bases from V and 4 bases from J, with 8 bases in between. CDR3 length: 13 amino acids. Germline CDR1 reads ENHRY; CDR2 reads SYGVKD. The CDR3 reads CAISGNSYNEQFF. CDR3 bases: TGTGCCATCAGTGGGAACAGTTACAATGAGCAGTTCTTC.

This chain joins TRBV10-3 and TRBJ2-7, with 12 nucleotides matching TRBD2. V was clipped by 3 bases and J by 4 bases; unmatched bases: 1. There are 14 residues in the CDR3. In germline, CDR1 is ENHRY, CDR2 SYGVKD. CDR3 loop: CAISETSGRYEQYF. CDR3 DNA sequence: TGTGCCATCAGTGAAACTAGCGGGAGGTACGAGCAGTACTTC.

The count of this clone is one. This rearrangement joins TRBV27 to TRBJ1-2; 10 nucleotides align to TRBD1. Germline assignment: CDR1 MNHEY and CDR2 SMNVEV (reference sequence). Unmatched junction bases numbered 9, after V lost 0 bases and J lost 5 bases. This CDR3 has 17 amino acids. CDR3 region: CASSLSSRQGAAYGYTF. The CDR3 region has the DNA TGTGCCAGCAGTTTATCTTCTAGACAGGGGGCTGCTTATGGCTACACCTTC.

Only one count was recorded for this clone. This chain uses TRBV28 with TRBJ1-5; D is undetermined. Germline CDR1 is MDHEN and CDR2 is SYDVKM. The CDR3 is made up of 13 amino acids. V lost 7 bases to trimming and J lost 0 bases, with 7 bases between them. CDR3 region: CASTPNSNQPQHF. CDR3 nucleotide sequence: TGTGCCAGCACCCCAAATAGCAATCAGCCCCAGCATTTT.

The chain employs TRBV14 and TRBJ1-3, with 9 bases matching TRBD1. The V and J ends lost 3 bases and 9 bases, in that order; junction bases with no gene match: 3. The CDR3 is 13 residues long. Germline V gene lookup returns CDR1 SGHDN and CDR2 FVKESK. CDR3 region: CASSQNRGLTIYF. CDR3 sequence (DNA): TGTGCCAGCAGCCAGAACAGGGGGCTCACCATATATTTT.

J is TRBJ2-7 and V is TRBV6-5; 8 bases fit TRBD1. The CDR3 has 15 residues. Germline CDR1 reads MNHEY; CDR2 reads SVGAGI. J lost 4 bases, V lost 7 bases, and 12 bases had no gene match. Here the CDR3 reads CASTSSGTGKYEQYF. The CDR3 DNA sequence: TGTGCCAGCACCTCCTCAGGGACAGGTAAATACGAGCAGTACTTC.

J is TRBJ2-1 and V is TRBV24-1; TRBD1 matches at 7 bases. This CDR3 has 15 residues. Germline-derived CDR1 and CDR2 are KGHDR and SFDVKD. J gave up 8 bases and V 4 bases, and 10 bases lay outside the gene matches. CDR3 DNA: TGTGCCACCAGTGAACGAACAGGGGCTAAGTATGAGCAGTTCTTC. Translation: CATSERTGAKYEQFF.

The CDR3 region has the DNA TGCAGTGCTAGTCCCTTGGAGACCCAGTACTTC. It codes for CSASPLETQYF. This rearrangement joins TRBV20-1 to TRBJ2-5; D unresolved. The germline V and J ends were trimmed by 3 bases and 5 bases, with 7 bases remaining between them. This CDR3 is 11 amino acids long. Germline V gene data show CDR1 as DFQATT and CDR2 as SNEGSKA (reference sequence).

The V and J genes are TRBV28 and TRBJ1-5; 10 bases map to TRBD1. Germline CDR1 reads MDHEN; CDR2 reads SYDVKM. J was trimmed by 0 bases and V by 9 bases; bases with no gene match: 11. The CDR3 consists of 17 residues. As DNA, the CDR3 is TGTGCCAGTTCAACACCGGGACAGGGGTATAGCAATCAGCCCCAGCATTTT. This gives the protein CASSTPGQGYSNQPQHF.

The chain combines TRBV24-1 with TRBJ2-7, with a tentative D call TRBD1 (5 bases). Deletions cut 2 bases from V and 2 bases from J, with 12 bases between. The CDR3 totals 15 residues. CDR1 is KGHDR and CDR2 is SFDVKD in the germline V gene. In DNA, the CDR3 is TGTGCCACCAGTGATTCGACAACAGGCGCCTACGAGCAGTACTTC. Translating it yields CATSDSTTGAYEQYF.

The CDR3 nucleotides are TGTGCCAGCACCCCGGGACAGGGGAATAGAGATACGCAGTATTTT. This codes for CASTPGQGNRDTQYF. This chain connects TRBV6-6 to TRBJ2-3; 10 bases are a match to TRBD1. Trimming took 7 bases from V and 5 from J; bases not matched to a gene: 9. The CDR3 spans 15 residues. From germline, CDR1 is MNHNY and CDR2 SVGAGI (reference sequence).

This sequence joins TRBV19 and TRBJ2-7; 11 nucleotides align to TRBD2. The CDR3 is made up of 15 amino acids. J lost 4 bases, V lost 5 bases, and 7 bases had no gene match. Germline CDR1 is LNHDA and CDR2 is SQIVND (reference sequence). CDR3 residues: CASSWGGLADYEQYF. CDR3 sequence (DNA): TGTGCCAGTAGTTGGGGGGGACTAGCGGATTACGAGCAGTACTTC.

CDR3: CASILDRVKETQYF. The CDR3, as DNA: TGTGCCAGCATTCTGGACAGGGTAAAGGAGACCCAGTACTTC. The chain recombines TRBV28 with TRBJ2-5; 8 bases are a match to TRBD1. The CDR3 is 14 amino acids. Germline V gene lookup returns CDR1 MDHEN and CDR2 SYDVKM. J was trimmed by 5 bases and V by 7 bases; bases with no gene match: 9. Filled out from reference TRBV28 and TRBJ2-5, the complete variable domain reads DVKVTQSSRYLVKRTGEKVFLECVQDMDHENMFWYRQDPGLGLRLIYFSYDVKMKEKGDIPEGYSVSREKKERFSLILESASTNQTSMYLCASILDRVKETQYFGPGTRLLVL.

The genes are TRBV30 and TRBJ1-3, with D unclear. The CDR3 has 13 amino acids. Looked up from germline, CDR1 is GTSNPN and CDR2 is SVGIG (reference sequence). Trimming pared 2 bases from V and 4 bases from J, leaving 9 bases between. In DNA, the CDR3 is TGTGCCTGGAGTTCTCTTGGCGGAAACACCATATATTTT. Protein product: CAWSSLGGNTIYF. Variable domain in full (rest from reference TRBV30 and TRBJ1-3): SQTIHQWPATLVQPVGSPLSLECTVEGTSNPNLYWYRQAAGRGLQLLFYSVGIGQISSEVPQNLSASRPQDRQFILSSKKLLLSDSGFYLCAWSSLGGNTIYFGEGSWLTVV.

This sequence joins TRBV7-8 and TRBJ1-3; D is unclear. CDR3 size: 15 residues. Trimming left V 7 bases short and J 0 bases short, with 13 bases between. Looked up from germline, CDR1 is SGHVS and CDR2 is FQNEAQ. The CDR3 reads CASTLGGHSGNTIYF. CDR3 DNA sequence: TGTGCCAGCACCCTTGGCGGCCACTCTGGAAACACCATATATTTT.

The genes are TRBV11-3 and TRBJ2-3; tentative D call: TRBD2 (5 bases). Germline lookup yields CDR1 SGHNT and CDR2 YENEEA. V gave up 4 bases and J gave up 1 base, with 18 bases separating them. The CDR3 runs to 17 residues. CDR3 in DNA: TGTGCCAGCAGCTCTAGTCAAGGCGGGTGGGGCACAGATACGCAGTATTTT. Translation: CASSSSQGGWGTDTQYF. The whole variable domain, remainder taken from reference TRBV11-3 and TRBJ2-3, is EAGVVQSPRYKIIEKKQPVAFWCNPISGHNTLYWYLQNLGQGPELLIRYENEEAVDDSQLPKDRFSAERLKGVDSTLKIQPAELGDSAVYLCASSSSQGGWGTDTQYFGPGTRLTVL.

This chain uses TRBV27 with TRBJ1-1; D not resolved. The ends were cut back, 6 bases at V and 2 bases at J, with 7 bases in the middle. CDR3 size: 12 residues. Per germline, CDR1 MNHEY and CDR2 SMNVEV (reference sequence). CDR3 sequence reads: CASSNINTEAFF. The CDR3 DNA sequence: TGTGCCAGCAGCAACATAAACACTGAAGCTTTCTTT.

The chain links TRBV2 to TRBJ2-3; 9 bases line up with TRBD2. The CDR3 contains 17 residues. Germline assignment: CDR1 SNHLY and CDR2 FYNNEI. The V segment lost 7 bases and the J segment 0 bases; nucleotides outside the gene matches: 11. The DNA of the CDR3 is TGTGCCAGCAATCGGGGAGTAGCGGGGGTAAGCACAGATACGCAGTATTTT. Amino acids: CASNRGVAGVSTDTQYF.

The CDR3 DNA reads TGTGCCACAAAGAGCGGGGGGAAAAGCACAGATACGCAGTATTTT. It is translated as CATKSGGKSTDTQYF. This chain joins TRBV24-1 and TRBJ2-3; TRBD2 matches 9 bases. After removal of 10 bases from V and 0 bases from J, the junction contained 7 bases not matched to a gene. The CDR3 runs 15 residues. Germline CDR1 reads KGHDR; CDR2 reads SFDVKD.

The J gene is TRBJ2-3, the V gene TRBV9, with 9 bases identical to TRBD2. Per the germline V gene, CDR1 is SGDLS and CDR2 is YYNGEE. This CDR3 region has 16 residues. Trimming took 0 bases from V and 4 from J; bases not matched to a gene: 6. The CDR3, as DNA: TGTGCCAGCAGCGTAGGGGCTAGCGGGAACGCAGATACGCAGTATTTT. Amino acid sequence: CASSVGASGNADTQYF.

This clone was seen only a few times. The V call is TRBV14, the J call TRBJ2-7, with 10 bases matching TRBD2. V was pared by 4 bases and J by 2 bases, with 2 bases of the junction left unmatched. CDR1 is SGHDN and CDR2 is FVKESK in the germline V gene. The CDR3 sequence is 14 residues long. The CDR3 region is CASSRTSGTYEQYF. CDR3 in DNA: TGTGCCAGCAGCCGGACTAGCGGTACCTACGAGCAGTACTTC.

The genes are TRBV2 and TRBJ1-2; unclear D gene. The V gene lost 8 bases and the J gene lost 5 bases, with 15 bases spanning the gap. Looked up from germline, CDR1 is SNHLY and CDR2 is FYNNEI. The CDR3 is made up of 13 amino acids. The DNA for the CDR3 is TGTGCCAGCGGAACTCCCAGACTTTATGGCTACACCTTC. Its protein is CASGTPRLYGYTF.

The V gene is TRBV3-1 (or the pseudogene TRBV3-2), the J gene TRBJ2-7, with TRBD2 identical over 10 bases. The V gene's germline CDR1 is LGHDT and CDR2 YNNKEL (reference sequence). The CDR3 has 15 residues. V shed 2 bases, J shed 7 bases, and the junction held 8 bases outside the gene matches. In DNA form, the CDR3 reads TGTGCCAGCAGCCAAACGACTAGCGGGTCCATTGAGCAGTACTTC. This encodes CASSQTTSGSIEQYF.

The chain couples TRBV2 to TRBJ1-2; the D is unclear. Trimming pared 4 bases from V and 3 bases from J, leaving 12 bases between. This CDR3 is built from 14 residues. Germline CDR1 reads SNHLY; CDR2 reads FYNNEI. As DNA, the CDR3 is TGTGCCAGCAGTGCGGAAATGGGAGACTATGGCTACACCTTC. It codes for CASSAEMGDYGYTF. Combining the CDR3 with reference TRBV2 and TRBJ1-2 gives the whole variable domain EPEVTQTPSHQVTQMGQEVILRCVPISNHLYFYWYRQILGQKVEFLVSFYNNEISEKSEIFDDQFSVERPDGSNFTLKIRSTKLEDSAMYFCASSAEMGDYGYTFGSGTRLTVV.

The chain uses TRBV19 and TRBJ2-5; D unclear. The CDR3 is made up of 13 amino acids. CDR1 and CDR2 from the germline V gene are LNHDA and SQIVND (reference sequence). V gave up 5 bases and J gave up 4 bases, with 11 bases separating them. The CDR3 is CASSLRPGETQYF. CDR3 DNA: TGTGCCAGTAGTCTAAGACCAGGAGAGACCCAGTACTTC.

This chain links TRBV9 with TRBJ1-2; 12 bases match TRBD1. Germline CDR1 reads SGDLS; CDR2 reads YYNGEE. This CDR3 has 15 amino acids. Trimming at V came to 0 bases and at J to 7 bases, leaving 4 bases not matched to a gene. CDR3 region: CASSVGGQGASGYTF. CDR3 bases: TGTGCCAGCAGCGTAGGGGGACAGGGGGCATCTGGCTACACCTTC.

The V call is TRBV5-6, the J call TRBJ1-3; tentative D call: TRBD1 (6 bases). Germline CDR1 reads SGHDT; CDR2 reads YYEEEE. Trimming took off 4 bases at V and 0 bases at J, with 8 bases between the two ends. The CDR3 is made up of 14 amino acids. DNA of the CDR3: TGTGCCAGCAGCGTAGGGGGCTCTGGAAACACCATATATTTT. Amino acids: CASSVGGSGNTIYF. The entire variable domain, with the rest obtained from reference TRBV5-6 and TRBJ1-3, is as follows: DAGVTQSPTHLIKTRGQQVTLRCSPKSGHDTVSWYQQALGQGPQFIFQYYEEEERQRGNFPDRFSGHQFPNYSSELNVNALLLGDSALYLCASSVGGSGNTIYFGEGSWLTVV.

The V gene is TRBV28, the J gene TRBJ2-7; weak D call: TRBD2 (5 bases). The CDR3 spans 14 residues. Germline V gene lookup returns CDR1 MDHEN and CDR2 SYDVKM. Trimming cost V 3 bases and J 2 bases, with 11 bases left between them. The CDR3 protein is CASSFPRDAYEQYF. The CDR3 nucleotides read TGTGCCAGCAGTTTCCCCCGGGATGCCTACGAGCAGTACTTC.